One sample yielded the 30 T cell receptor beta chains listed below, sequenced in a study of shared clonotypes between healthy human individuals. CD8 cells classed as naive were CD45RO-negative and positively selected for CCR7, excluding terminally differentiated effector memory CD45RA+ cells. Profiled with immunoSEQ multiplex PCR; TCRdb holds only in-frame clones, not every one. Among approximately 1.9 million clones, 85% to 95% were seen once, and the ten largest hold 1.5% to 2%. Sample: naive CD8+ T cells from PBMCs. All receptors come from a man aged 18 to 29 in good health. Some clones in this sample may be carry-over from other donors' samples.

Regarding this clone: Distinct nucleotide sequences in the sample also encode this CDR3. This sequence joins TRBV28 and TRBJ1-5; D perhaps matches TRBD1 (6 bases). Trimming stripped 2 bases from V and 6 bases from J, with 11 bases between. Germline-derived CDR1 and CDR2 are MDHEN and SYDVKM. This CDR3 has 14 amino acids. CDR3 residues: CASSLRGPGQPQHF. For the CDR3, the DNA is TGTGCCAGCAGTTTACGGGGGCCCGGTCAGCCCCAGCATTTT.

Worth noting for this clone: In the same sample, other DNA sequences code for this CDR3. The chain uses TRBV19 and TRBJ2-7; D remains ambiguous. V lost 2 bases, J lost 1 base, and 6 bases lay in between. CDR1 and CDR2 from the germline V gene are LNHDA and SQIVND (reference sequence). There are 13 residues in the CDR3. DNA of the CDR3: TGTGCCAGTAGTATAAAGGGTTCCTACGAGCAGTACTTC. Its translation is CASSIKGSYEQYF.

CDR3 nucleotide sequence: TGTGCCAGCAGCGTAGAGGCTAGCGGAGCCTCCTACGAGCAGTACTTC. It is translated as CASSVEASGASYEQYF. The V and J genes are TRBV9 and TRBJ2-7; 7 bases agree with TRBD2. V shed 0 bases and J 0 bases; nucleotides not matched to a gene: 6. This CDR3 is 16 amino acids long. CDR1 and CDR2 (germline): SGDLS, YYNGEE.

V and J are TRBV7-9 and TRBJ2-7; TRBD2 aligns across 10 bases. Germline V gene sequence: CDR1 SEHNR, CDR2 FQNEAQ (reference sequence). V lost 4 bases, J lost 6 bases, and 12 bases stayed unmatched. CDR3 length: 16 amino acids. The CDR3 DNA reads TGTGCCAGCAGCTCTCCCGTAACTAGCGGGATTGTCGAGCAGTACTTC. It translates to CASSSPVTSGIVEQYF.

This clone was detected once. This chain links TRBV4-3 with TRBJ2-5, with D possibly being TRBD2 (6 bases). The germline V and J ends were trimmed by 0 bases and 5 bases, with 13 bases remaining between them. Germline assignment: CDR1 LGHNA and CDR2 YSLEER. The CDR3 has 15 amino acids. CDR3 loop: CASSQESTGVETQYF. CDR3 bases: TGCGCCAGCAGCCAAGAGAGTACGGGAGTGGAGACCCAGTACTTC.

The chain employs TRBV6-5 and TRBJ1-5; tentatively, D is TRBD1 (6 bases). V was clipped by 9 bases and J by 0 bases, with 15 bases between them. The CDR3 runs 15 residues. Germline V gene data show CDR1 as MNHEY and CDR2 as SVGAGI. The chain's CDR3 is CASHPTGNSNQPQHF. In DNA form, the CDR3 reads TGTGCCAGTCATCCCACAGGGAATAGCAATCAGCCCCAGCATTTT.

The J gene is TRBJ2-2, the V gene TRBV4-3; D remains unclear. Germline values: CDR1 LGHNA, CDR2 YSLEER. The CDR3 extends over 16 amino acids. V lost 3 bases to trimming and J lost 0 bases, with 11 bases between them. CDR3 bases: TGCGCCAGCAGCCACAACGGAGATACGAACACCGGGGAGCTGTTTTTT. Amino acids: CASSHNGDTNTGELFF.

The table lists this clone with a count of one. The chain uses TRBV4-2 and TRBJ1-2; tentative D call: TRBD1 (5 bases). The CDR3 is 15 amino acids. Looked up from germline, CDR1 is LGHNA and CDR2 is YNFKEQ. V lost 1 base, J lost 2 bases, and 11 bases lay in between. Here the CDR3 DNA reads TGTGCCAGCAGCCAAGGGGAGTGGGGGAACTATGGCTACACCTTC. This encodes CASSQGEWGNYGYTF.

Remarks on this clone: This sample includes further DNA sequences coding for the same CDR3. The V and J genes are TRBV9 and TRBJ2-7; D gene uncertain. Germline loops: CDR1 SGDLS, CDR2 YYNGEE. V was pared by 0 bases and J by 2 bases, with 12 bases between. The CDR3 is 15 amino acids. Written as DNA, the CDR3 is TGTGCCAGCAGCGTAGCATCCGCAGATACCTACGAGCAGTACTTC. Translated, it gives CASSVASADTYEQYF.

This sequence joins TRBV27 and TRBJ2-3, with D hard to call. CDR3 size: 14 residues. Germline CDR1 reads MNHEY; CDR2 reads SMNVEV (reference sequence). V was clipped by 8 bases and J by 2 bases, with 14 bases between them. CDR3 protein: CASQYLGSTDTQYF. The DNA of the CDR3 is TGTGCCAGCCAATACCTCGGGTCCACAGATACGCAGTATTTT.

The rearrangement joins TRBV5-1 to TRBJ2-7; D tentatively reads TRBD1 or TRBD2 (5 bases each). From germline, CDR1 is SGHRS and CDR2 YFSETQ. V dropped 4 bases and J dropped 4 bases, with 9 bases sitting between them. The CDR3 runs to 12 residues. CDR3 sequence reads: CASSGGGYEQYF. CDR3 bases: TGCGCCAGCAGCGGGGGTGGGTACGAGCAGTACTTC.

As concerns this clone: The sample contains more than one DNA sequence encoding this CDR3. The chain has TRBV2 and TRBJ2-7, with D perhaps TRBD2 (6 bases). Germline V CDR1 and CDR2: SNHLY, FYNNEI. CDR3 length: 15 residues. Trimming took 1 base from V and 2 from J, leaving 12 bases between them. This CDR3 is CASSEGRGLAYEQYF. For the CDR3, the DNA is TGTGCCAGCAGTGAAGGGAGGGGATTGGCCTACGAGCAGTACTTC.

The DNA of the CDR3 is TGCAGCGCTTCCCCGGGGTCAACCTACGAGCAGTACTTC. It is translated as CSASPGSTYEQYF. The rearrangement links TRBV29-1 to TRBJ2-7; tentatively, D is TRBD2 (5 bases). Germline assignment: CDR1 SQVTM and CDR2 ANQGSEA. Trimming took off 7 bases at V and 2 bases at J, with 15 bases between the two ends. The length of the CDR3 is 13 residues.

This sequence joins TRBV14 and TRBJ2-3, with D perhaps TRBD2 (5 bases). The CDR3 sequence is 13 residues long. Trimming removed 4 bases from V and 5 bases from J, with 10 bases in between. CDR1 and CDR2 from the germline V gene are SGHDN and FVKESK. The CDR3 sequence is CASSRGGGDTQYF. The DNA for the CDR3 is TGTGCCAGCAGCCGAGGAGGAGGAGATACGCAGTATTTT.

J is TRBJ2-1 and V is TRBV4-1; D unclear. The germline gives CDR1 MGHRA, CDR2 YSYEKL. Trimming pared 0 bases from V and 5 bases from J, leaving 5 bases between. The CDR3 spans 13 residues. CDR3 nucleotides: TGCGCCAGCAGCCAAGAACCCAACAATGAGCAGTTCTTC. It specifies CASSQEPNNEQFF.

The rearrangement uses TRBV28 and TRBJ1-1; possibly TRBD1 for D (6 bases). CDR1 is MDHEN and CDR2 is SYDVKM in the germline V gene. V was clipped by 3 bases and J by 3 bases, with 11 bases between them. The CDR3 consists of 14 residues. The CDR3 is CASSFWEGDTEAFF. For the CDR3, the DNA is TGTGCCAGCAGTTTTTGGGAGGGGGACACTGAAGCTTTCTTT.

The chain couples TRBV14 to TRBJ1-1; D possibly corresponds to TRBD1 (5 bases). This CDR3 is built from 17 residues. Germline CDR1 is SGHDN and CDR2 is FVKESK. Trimming took 4 bases from V and 0 from J, leaving 18 bases between them. CDR3 DNA sequence: TGTGCCAGCAGCCCCCGATGGGTTGGGGCAATGAACACTGAAGCTTTCTTT. This codes for CASSPRWVGAMNTEAFF.

The chain combines TRBV7-9 with TRBJ2-5, with 10 bases matching TRBD2. The end of the DNA is better explained by TRBJ2-7, so the J call may be wrong. The CDR3 is 15 amino acids. In germline, CDR1 is SEHNR, CDR2 FQNEAQ (reference sequence). The CDR3 is CASSVSSGSSYEQYF. Written as DNA, the CDR3 is TGTGCCAGCAGCGTATCTAGCGGGAGTAGTTACGAGCAGTACTTC.

V is TRBV15 and J is TRBJ2-1; D is uncertain. Germline CDR1 LNHNV, CDR2 YYDKDF (reference sequence). CDR3 length: 13 residues. V was trimmed by 6 bases and J by 8 bases, leaving 14 bases between them. The CDR3 sequence is CATSIGSDDEQFF. CDR3 coding DNA: TGTGCCACCAGTATAGGATCCGACGATGAGCAGTTCTTC.

The table lists this clone with a few counts. The chain links TRBV2 to TRBJ1-4; no reliable D call. The CDR3 length is 16 residues. V gave up 6 bases and J gave up 6 bases, with 20 bases separating them. Germline V gene lookup returns CDR1 SNHLY and CDR2 FYNNEI. The DNA of the CDR3 is TGTGCCAGCAGCCGAAGTGTATCTCTTACGGATGAAAAACTGTTTTTT. Its translation is CASSRSVSLTDEKLFF. Filled out from reference TRBV2 and TRBJ1-4, the complete variable domain reads EPEVTQTPSHQVTQMGQEVILRCVPISNHLYFYWYRQILGQKVEFLVSFYNNEISEKSEIFDDQFSVERPDGSNFTLKIRSTKLEDSAMYFCASSRSVSLTDEKLFFGSGTQLSVL.

V usage is TRBV6-6 and J usage is TRBJ2-7; either TRBD1 or TRBD2 may fit D (5 bases each). Germline V gene lookup returns CDR1 MNHNY and CDR2 SVGAGI (reference sequence). The CDR3 runs 15 residues. The V end was cut by 6 bases, the J end by 2 bases, with 17 bases between. CDR3 DNA: TGTGCCAGCAGGAAGTTAGGGACGTCAGCCTACGAGCAGTACTTC. Translation gives CASRKLGTSAYEQYF.

The chain employs TRBV28 and TRBJ1-1; weak D call: TRBD1 (5 bases). The length of the CDR3 is 18 residues. The V and J ends lost 5 bases and 0 bases respectively, with 22 bases between them. Germline CDR1 is MDHEN and CDR2 is SYDVKM. CDR3 loop: CASSHQQEFLFMNTEAFF. As DNA, the CDR3 is TGTGCCAGCAGTCACCAACAGGAGTTTCTTTTCATGAACACTGAAGCTTTCTTT.

This chain joins TRBV27 and TRBJ2-1; 8 nucleotides match TRBD2. Germline-derived CDR1 and CDR2 are MNHEY and SMNVEV (reference sequence). With 4 bases clipped from V and 10 bases from J, the junction kept 12 bases outside the gene matches. CDR3 size: 15 residues. CDR3 coding DNA: TGTGCCAGCAGTTACAATGGACTAGCCCTCGGGGAGCAGTTCTTC. Translated: CASSYNGLALGEQFF.

The rearrangement links TRBV15 to TRBJ2-1, with 7 bases fitting TRBD1. CDR3 size: 15 residues. Germline V gene sequence: CDR1 LNHNV, CDR2 YYDKDF (reference sequence). Germline trimming cut 1 base from V and 13 bases from J; bases unmatched to any gene: 13. CDR3 sequence (DNA): TGTGCCACCAGCAGAGCAACCGGGTATGACAGGGATCAGTTCTTC. Amino acids: CATSRATGYDRDQFF.

The count of this clone is one. The chain is built from TRBV7-9 and TRBJ2-3, with a tentative D call TRBD2 (6 bases). V lost 0 bases to trimming and J lost 5 bases, with 15 bases between them. Germline CDR1 SEHNR, CDR2 FQNEAQ (reference sequence). The CDR3 runs 16 residues. The CDR3, as DNA: TGTGCCAGCAGCTTAGCTTCGGGCGGGACGGGAGATACGCAGTATTTT. Amino acids: CASSLASGGTGDTQYF.

The gene calls are TRBV6-1 and TRBJ2-7; D remains ambiguous. The germline V gene encodes CDR1 MNHNS and CDR2 SASEGT. This CDR3 is built from 12 residues. V was trimmed by 0 bases and J by 4 bases, leaving 4 bases between them. CDR3 nucleotides: TGTGCCAGCAGTGAAGCTATGTACGAGCAGTACTTC. Protein sequence: CASSEAMYEQYF.

The table lists this clone with a few counts. V gene TRBV11-3 combines with J gene TRBJ2-1; 7 bases agree with TRBD2. CDR1 is SGHNT, CDR2 YENEEA, per germline. The CDR3 runs to 14 residues. Germline trimming cut 3 bases from V and 7 bases from J; bases unmatched to any gene: 6. The CDR3 DNA reads as TGTGCCAGCAGCTTCGCGGGGGTCTCTAATGAGCAGTTCTTC. Translating it yields CASSFAGVSNEQFF. Filled out from reference TRBV11-3 and TRBJ2-1, the complete variable domain reads EAGVVQSPRYKIIEKKQPVAFWCNPISGHNTLYWYLQNLGQGPELLIRYENEEAVDDSQLPKDRFSAERLKGVDSTLKIQPAELGDSAVYLCASSFAGVSNEQFFGPGTRLTVL.

The CDR3 sequence: CASSYRQPGSTDTQYF. CDR3 in DNA: TGTGCCAGCAGTTACCGCCAGCCTGGTAGCACAGATACGCAGTATTTT. The gene calls are TRBV6-5 and TRBJ2-3, with D unresolved. CDR1 is MNHEY and CDR2 is SVGAGI in the germline V gene. This CDR3 is 16 amino acids long. Trimming took 2 bases from V and 0 from J, leaving 12 bases between them.

The chain employs TRBV7-9 and TRBJ1-1, with D maybe TRBD1 (5 bases). Germline CDR1 is SEHNR and CDR2 is FQNEAQ (reference sequence). V shed 6 bases and J shed 0 bases, with 8 bases lying between them. This CDR3 spans 13 amino acids. CDR3 DNA: TGTGCCAGCAGGACAGAAATGAACACTGAAGCTTTCTTT. Its translation: CASRTEMNTEAFF.

The rearrangement links TRBV29-1 to TRBJ1-5; 9 bases fit TRBD1. Trimming at V came to 5 bases and at J to 7 bases, leaving 6 bases not matched to a gene. From germline, CDR1 is SQVTM and CDR2 ANQGSEA. This CDR3 contains 13 residues. The CDR3 loop is CSVRTGERQPQHF. CDR3 DNA sequence: TGCAGCGTTAGGACAGGGGAGAGACAGCCCCAGCATTTT. Looking up the rest from reference TRBV29-1 and TRBJ1-5 gives the full variable domain: SAVISQKPSRDICQRGTSLTIQCQVDSQVTMMFWYRQQPGQSLTLIATANQGSEATYESGFVIDKFPISRPNLTFSTLTVSNMSPEDSSIYLCSVRTGERQPQHFGDGTRLSIL.